Presented here are 20 T cell receptor beta chains from one specimen sequenced in a study of blood T cell repertoires in COVID-19. Assay used: immunoSEQ multiplex PCR; TCRdb lists only in-frame clones, some missing. This table has fewer than 300,000 clones, 83% appearing once. Sequenced sample: peripheral blood. The receptor source for this set is a woman aged 45-60 years who had recovered from COVID-19.

V usage is TRBV5-4 and J usage is TRBJ2-5; 14 nucleotides agree with TRBD2. The ends lost 0 bases at V and 4 bases at J; junction bases unmatched: 2. The germline gives CDR1 SGHNT, CDR2 YYREEE (reference sequence). There are 16 residues in the CDR3. The CDR3 protein is CASSLAGTSGGETQYF. The CDR3 DNA reads as TGTGCCAGCAGCTTGGCCGGGACTAGCGGGGGAGAGACCCAGTACTTC.

This clone was counted a single time. This sequence joins TRBV5-1 and TRBJ2-5, with 14 bases identical to TRBD2. Germline loops: CDR1 SGHRS, CDR2 YFSETQ. J was trimmed by 4 bases and V by 3 bases; bases with no gene match: 8. The CDR3 extends over 17 amino acids. This CDR3 is CASSSGTSGGLGETQYF. The DNA for the CDR3 is TGCGCCAGCAGCTCCGGGACTAGCGGGGGTCTTGGAGAGACCCAGTACTTC.

This chain uses TRBV10-3 with TRBJ1-1, with TRBD1 matching 7 bases. CDR1 and CDR2 from the germline V gene are ENHRY and SYGVKD. Trimming removed 0 bases from V and 1 base from J; junction bases left unmatched: 5. The CDR3 is 16 amino acids. The CDR3 sequence: CAISESPYRGNTEAFF. Here the CDR3 DNA reads TGTGCCATCAGTGAGTCCCCCTACAGGGGGAACACTGAAGCTTTCTTT.

The CDR3 loop is CASSQVGGTGFGEQYF. As DNA, the CDR3 is TGTGCCAGCAGCCAAGTTGGGGGGACAGGCTTTGGCGAGCAGTACTTC. This sequence joins TRBV3-1 (or the pseudogene TRBV3-2) and TRBJ2-7, with 8 bases that match TRBD1. The germline CDR1 and CDR2 sequences are LGHDT and YNNKEL (reference sequence). Trimming removed 1 base from V and 6 bases from J; junction bases left unmatched: 11. The CDR3 is made up of 16 amino acids.

This clone has only a few counts. This chain joins TRBV4-3 and TRBJ1-1, with TRBD1 matching 7 bases. After removal of 1 base from V and 0 bases from J, the junction contained 8 bases not matched to a gene. CDR3 length: 17 amino acids. CDR1 is LGHNA and CDR2 is YSLEER in the germline V gene. CDR3 nucleotide sequence: TGCGCCAGCAGCCAAGGGCGACCAGGGACAGTGAACACTGAAGCTTTCTTT. Residues: CASSQGRPGTVNTEAFF.

The J gene is TRBJ2-3, the V gene TRBV9; 8 bases agree with TRBD2. The CDR3 sequence is 16 residues long. V shed 0 bases, J shed 2 bases, and the junction held 5 bases outside the gene matches. Germline CDR1 is SGDLS and CDR2 is YYNGEE. The CDR3 is CASSVAGGPLTDTQYF. The CDR3 DNA reads TGTGCCAGCAGCGTAGCGGGAGGGCCTCTCACAGATACGCAGTATTTT.

The chain couples TRBV5-1 to TRBJ2-7, with 8 bases identical to TRBD1. Germline trimming cut 4 bases from V and 4 bases from J; bases unmatched to any gene: 7. Germline V lookup: CDR1 SGHRS, CDR2 YFSETQ. The CDR3 spans 14 residues. The CDR3 is CASSPRQGSYEQYF. The CDR3, as DNA: TGCGCCAGCAGCCCGAGACAGGGGAGTTACGAGCAGTACTTC.

The genes are TRBV4-3 and TRBJ2-6, with 7 positions matching TRBD1. The trim removed 4 bases at V and 0 bases at J, leaving 9 bases unmatched. This CDR3 region has 18 residues. The germline V gene has CDR1 LGHNA and CDR2 YSLEER. CDR3 in DNA: TGCGCCAGCAGCCGACTGACAGGGTCCGACTCTGGGGCCAACGTCCTGACTTTC. This sequence encodes CASSRLTGSDSGANVLTF.

This rearrangement joins TRBV9 to TRBJ2-5; D remains ambiguous. V dropped 1 base and J dropped 1 base, with 5 bases sitting between them. The CDR3 covers 13 residues. The V gene's germline CDR1 is SGDLS and CDR2 YYNGEE. The CDR3 DNA reads TGTGCCAGCAGCGTACAACTCCAAGAGACCCAGTACTTC. The encoded protein is CASSVQLQETQYF.

The rearrangement joins TRBV7-7 to TRBJ2-1; D is perhaps TRBD2 (7 bases). This CDR3 is 15 amino acids long. Germline-derived CDR1 and CDR2 are SSHAT and FNYEAQ (reference sequence). V was cut by 1 base and J by 8 bases, with 15 bases left in between. CDR3 residues: CASSLVGGPGDEQFF. The CDR3 DNA is TGTGCCAGCAGCTTAGTGGGGGGGCCCGGCGATGAGCAGTTCTTC.

Note on this clone: This same CDR3 is encoded by further DNA sequences in the sample. V is TRBV10-3 and J is TRBJ2-7; 8 bases map to TRBD1. The CDR3 contains 14 residues. The germline CDR1 and CDR2 sequences are ENHRY and SYGVKD. The V segment lost 5 bases and the J segment 2 bases; nucleotides outside the gene matches: 5. CDR3 residues: CAISPGTGAYEQYF. The CDR3 DNA sequence: TGTGCCATCAGTCCCGGGACAGGAGCCTACGAGCAGTACTTC.

The table lists this clone with a count of one. This sequence joins TRBV19 and TRBJ2-2, with 8 bases aligning to TRBD2. The V gene's germline CDR1 is LNHDA and CDR2 SQIVND (reference sequence). The CDR3 consists of 17 residues. Unmatched junction bases numbered 11, after V lost 7 bases and J lost 1 base. The CDR3 sequence: CASTTRGGTVNTGELFF. The CDR3 DNA reads TGTGCCAGTACCACTCGGGGGGGTACAGTGAACACCGGGGAGCTGTTTTTT.

The chain uses TRBV5-1 and TRBJ2-1, with 7 bases fitting TRBD2. The CDR3 extends over 16 amino acids. Germline CDR1 SGHRS, CDR2 YFSETQ. J lost 2 bases, V lost 0 bases, and 5 bases had no gene match. The chain's CDR3 is CASSLEWSGAYNEQFF. In DNA form, the CDR3 reads TGCGCCAGCAGCTTGGAGTGGAGCGGGGCCTACAATGAGCAGTTCTTC. The entire variable domain, with the rest obtained from reference TRBV5-1 and TRBJ2-1, is as follows: KAGVTQTPRYLIKTRGQQVTLSCSPISGHRSVSWYQQTPGQGLQFLFEYFSETQRNKGNFPGRFSGRQFSNSRSEMNVSTLELGDSALYLCASSLEWSGAYNEQFFGPGTRLTVL.

The J gene is TRBJ2-6, the V gene TRBV6-6, with TRBD1 matching over 11 bases. The CDR3 covers 18 residues. The germline gives CDR1 MNHNY, CDR2 SVGAGI (reference sequence). With 5 bases clipped from V and 2 bases from J, the junction kept 8 bases outside the gene matches. CDR3 sequence (DNA): TGTGCCAGCAGTCTACTTCCGGGACAGGGGGCTGGGGCCAACGTCCTGACTTTC. Translating gives CASSLLPGQGAGANVLTF.

CDR3: CAYDRGRYHTEAFF. CDR3 DNA sequence: TGTGCCTACGACAGGGGGCGGTACCACACTGAAGCTTTCTTT. The V gene is TRBV30, the J gene TRBJ1-1, with TRBD1 identical over 10 bases. This CDR3 has 14 residues. V dropped 7 bases and J dropped 3; count of bases not matched to a gene: 8. From germline, CDR1 is GTSNPN and CDR2 SVGIG (reference sequence).

This clone was counted a single time. V usage is TRBV7-2 and J usage is TRBJ2-3; 7 bases are shared with TRBD2. Germline V CDR1 and CDR2: SGHTA, FQGNSA. The CDR3 totals 16 residues. V lost 5 bases, J lost 1 base, and 9 bases stayed unmatched. The CDR3 is CASSPAGAGGTDTQYF. CDR3 DNA: TGTGCCAGCAGCCCGGCGGGAGCGGGCGGCACAGATACGCAGTATTTT.

This clone was recorded a few times. V usage is TRBV15 and J usage is TRBJ1-1, with no clear D. Germline assignment: CDR1 LNHNV and CDR2 YYDKDF (reference sequence). The germline V and J ends were trimmed by 0 bases and 5 bases, with 4 bases remaining between them. The CDR3 sequence is 12 residues long. Written as DNA, the CDR3 is TGTGCCACCAGCAGAGATCAAACTGAAGCTTTCTTT. Encoded protein: CATSRDQTEAFF.

The V gene is TRBV28, the J gene TRBJ2-3; 7 bases align to TRBD2. J was trimmed by 5 bases and V by 9 bases; bases with no gene match: 8. From germline, CDR1 is MDHEN and CDR2 SYDVKM. CDR3 size: 13 residues. DNA of the CDR3: TGTGCCAGTTCCTTTGGGAGGGGAGATACGCAGTATTTT. This gives the protein CASSFGRGDTQYF.

The chain carries TRBV4-3 and TRBJ1-2; 10 bases are a match to TRBD1. The J segment lost 7 bases and the V segment lost 0 bases, leaving 8 bases of the junction unmatched. The CDR3 has 16 amino acids. Germline V CDR1 and CDR2: LGHNA, YSLEER. Written as DNA, the CDR3 is TGCGCCAGCAGCCAAGACGCCGGGACAGGGGCGGGTGGCTACACCTTC. Amino acids: CASSQDAGTGAGGYTF.

This chain uses TRBV7-9 with TRBJ1-4; 10 nucleotides align to TRBD1. The CDR3 covers 15 residues. The germline V gene encodes CDR1 SEHNR and CDR2 FQNEAQ (reference sequence). V gave up 5 bases and J gave up 6 bases; unmatched junction bases: 6. As DNA, the CDR3 is TGTGCCAGCAGCCCCGACAGGGGGCAAGATGAAAAACTGTTTTTT. Protein sequence: CASSPDRGQDEKLFF.